The sequence of this T cell receptor (beta chain) was determined in a study of blood T cell repertoires in COVID-19. The germline V gene has CDR1 SNHLY and CDR2 FYNNEI. V gave up 6 bases and J gave up 5 bases; unmatched junction bases: 11. CDR3 length: 16 amino acids. The study recruited people aged roughly 18 to 100 years across some 23 US areas. Symptom resolution, clearance, or two negative PCRs marked donors in Cohort 3 as recovered. Libraries were prepared by immunoSEQ multiplex PCR; TCRdb keeps only in-frame clonotypes and omits some of them. This sample yields hundreds of thousands of clones, of which over 75% are seen a single time; around a tenth belongs to the top ten.

The genes are TRBV2 and TRBJ2-5, with TRBD2 matching over 11 bases. Material for sequencing was PBMCs or T cells enriched from blood (not recorded which). This TCR derives from a woman aged 40-49 years who had recovered from COVID-19. Here the CDR3 reads CASRKAELAGDETQYF. The CDR3 region has the DNA TGTGCCAGCAGGAAGGCTGAACTAGCGGGAGACGAGACCCAGTACTTC.